The 27 T cell receptor beta chains given below trace back to one sample, sequenced in a study of blood T cells in healthy people across ages. Alongside a J-beta primer mix, a sample-barcoded 5' primer served in a second PCR lasting about 7 to 12 cycles. One entry per CDR3 protein results from TCRdb running MiXCR on the 5' RACE reads. The sample consists of hundreds of thousands of distinct CDR3 sequences, 52% of them appearing once. The material sequenced was blood. Receptors originate from a woman aged 80 or over in good health.

This clonotype was counted a few times. The gene calls are TRBV20-1 and TRBJ1-4, with 10 bases aligning to TRBD1. The CDR3 contains 18 residues. CDR1 is DFQATT, CDR2 SNEGSKA, per germline (reference sequence). With 5 bases clipped from V and 1 base from J, the junction kept 13 bases outside the gene matches. The CDR3 loop is CSALVRTGGIVTNEKLFF. The CDR3 nucleotides are TGCAGTGCTCTCGTTCGGACAGGGGGAATAGTAACTAATGAAAAACTGTTTTTT.

This clonotype was picked up one time. This chain joins TRBV12-3 or TRBV12-4 and TRBJ1-5, with 7 bases fitting TRBD1. Germline trimming cut 6 bases from V and 4 bases from J; bases unmatched to any gene: 6. This CDR3 region has 14 residues. This CDR3 reads CASRAGTVNQPQHF. In nucleotides, the CDR3 is TGTGCCAGCAGGGCCGGGACAGTAAATCAGCCCCAGCATTTT.

The chain recombines TRBV14 with TRBJ2-7; perhaps TRBD1 as D (5 bases). The CDR3 runs 14 residues. Germline CDR1 reads SGHDN; CDR2 reads FVKESK. V shed 0 bases and J shed 4 bases, with 10 bases lying between them. The CDR3 DNA follows: TGTGCCAGCAGCCAAGAACAGGTCGGGTACGAGCAGTACTTC. Translating gives CASSQEQVGYEQYF.

Notes on this clonotype: Compared with germline, one end of the junction differs, possibly owing to a read error. The chain recombines TRBV7-9 with TRBJ1-1, with no clear D. CDR1 SEHNR and CDR2 FQNEAQ come from the germline V gene (reference sequence). This CDR3 is built from 15 residues. In DNA, the CDR3 is TGTGCCAGCAACTTAGACGCCTCGGGGAGTTCTGAAGCTTTCTTT. The encoded protein is CASNLDASGSSEAFF. Filled out from reference TRBV7-9 and TRBJ1-1, the complete variable domain reads DTGVSQNPRHKITKRGQNVTFRCDPISEHNRLYWYRQTLGQGPEFLTYFQNEAQLEKSRLLSDRFSAERPKGSFSTLEIQRTEQGDSAMYLCASNLDASGSSEAFFGQGTRLTVV.

This clonotype was recorded a few times. A single base separates this from a much larger clone, so it may be a read error. The rearrangement uses TRBV9 and TRBJ2-5; 7 bases map to TRBD1. There are 14 residues in the CDR3. V lost 0 bases to trimming and J lost 11 bases; unmatched junction nucleotides: 10. Germline CDR1 is SGDLS and CDR2 is YYNGEE. Here the CDR3 reads CASSVATGASEQYF. Written as DNA, the CDR3 is TGTGCCAGCAGCGTAGCTACAGGGGCAAGTGAGCAGTACTTC.

This clonotype was seen at least ten times. The rearrangement links TRBV20-1 to TRBJ2-1; TRBD2 matches at 10 bases. The CDR3 has 16 amino acids. CDR1 DFQATT and CDR2 SNEGSKA come from the germline V gene (reference sequence). J lost 0 bases, V lost 6 bases, and 8 bases had no gene match. DNA of the CDR3: TGCAGTGCAGAAGCCGGGACTAGCGACTCCTACAATGAGCAGTTCTTC. Translation gives CSAEAGTSDSYNEQFF.

The chain recombines TRBV20-1 with TRBJ1-4; the D gene is possibly TRBD1 (5 bases). There are 14 residues in the CDR3. V lost 0 bases to trimming and J lost 8 bases, with 13 bases between them. Germline V lookup: CDR1 DFQATT, CDR2 SNEGSKA (reference sequence). The CDR3: CSAREPRGGEKLFF. CDR3 nucleotide sequence: TGCAGTGCTAGAGAACCAAGGGGTGGGGAAAAACTGTTTTTT.

The chain carries TRBV25-1 and TRBJ2-2; D is possibly TRBD1 (6 bases). V dropped 4 bases and J dropped 5 bases, with 11 bases sitting between them. Germline V lookup: CDR1 MGHDK, CDR2 SYGVNS. The CDR3 spans 14 residues. The CDR3 sequence: CASSGARGTGELFF. Written as DNA, the CDR3 is TGTGCCAGCAGTGGAGCCAGGGGAACCGGGGAGCTGTTTTTT.

This chain joins TRBV10-3 and TRBJ2-2; 10 bases are shared with TRBD1. Germline V gene sequence: CDR1 ENHRY, CDR2 SYGVKD. The ends lost 3 bases at V and 8 bases at J; junction bases unmatched: 6. This CDR3 spans 15 amino acids. The CDR3 loop is CAISDPGTGEGELFF. CDR3 in DNA: TGTGCCATCAGTGACCCCGGGACAGGGGAGGGGGAGCTGTTTTTT.

The chain couples TRBV20-1 to TRBJ1-1; TRBD1 matches at 8 bases. The CDR3 consists of 15 residues. CDR1 is DFQATT and CDR2 is SNEGSKA in the germline V gene (reference sequence). Losses at the gene ends were 0 bases for V and 1 base for J; bases not matched to a gene: 4. CDR3 sequence reads: CSARDPGQGNTEAFF. The CDR3 DNA reads as TGCAGTGCTAGAGATCCCGGACAGGGGAACACTGAAGCTTTCTTT.

Notes on this clonotype: This could be a read error, since a much larger clone is one nucleotide away. The rearrangement joins TRBV6-2 or TRBV6-3 to TRBJ2-1; 7 bases agree with TRBD1. Germline loops: CDR1 MNHEY, CDR2 SVGEGT. The V and J ends lost 6 bases and 6 bases, in that order; junction bases with no gene match: 11. CDR3 length: 15 amino acids. Here the CDR3 DNA reads TGTGCCAGCAGCTTGGGACAGCAGACGTTCAATGAGCAGTTCTTC. Amino acid sequence: CASSLGQQTFNEQFF.

The chain employs TRBV30 and TRBJ2-1, with TRBD2 matching 8 bases. The CDR3 extends over 15 amino acids. Germline values: CDR1 GTSNPN, CDR2 SVGIG (reference sequence). J gave up 6 bases and V 8 bases, and 15 bases lay outside the gene matches. Written as DNA, the CDR3 is TGTGCCGGCCTACTGGGAGCGGGAGTGGGCAATGAGCAGTTCTTC. Translation: CAGLLGAGVGNEQFF.

This clonotype was picked up one time. This chain links TRBV12-3 or TRBV12-4 with TRBJ2-7, with 10 bases aligning to TRBD1. The CDR3 length is 16 residues. After removal of 3 bases from V and 6 bases from J, the junction contained 11 bases not matched to a gene. The CDR3 bases are TGTGCCAGCAGTTTGGGGACAGGGGTCGCAGCGTCCGAGCAGTACTTC. This encodes CASSLGTGVAASEQYF.

This clonotype was recorded at least ten times. This chain connects TRBV29-1 to TRBJ1-5, with D uncertain. V lost 3 bases, J lost 6 bases, and 9 bases lay in between. Per germline, CDR1 SQVTM and CDR2 ANQGSEA. The length of the CDR3 is 12 residues. CDR3 in DNA: TGCAGCGTTGATGACGGGGTTCAGCCCCAGCATTTT. Translating it yields CSVDDGVQPQHF.

The V and J genes are TRBV11-1 and TRBJ2-4, with D possibly being TRBD2 (5 bases). The end of the DNA aligns better with TRBJ2-7, so the J call may be wrong. This CDR3 is built from 17 residues. From germline, CDR1 is SGHAT and CDR2 FQDESV (reference sequence). The CDR3 is CASSFPSQRQGGYEQYF. In DNA form, the CDR3 reads TGTGCCAGCAGCTTTCCCAGCCAGCGGCAAGGTGGCTACGAGCAGTACTTC.

This chain uses TRBV20-1 with TRBJ2-1; D is ambiguous. Germline CDR1 and CDR2: DFQATT and SNEGSKA (reference sequence). Trimming removed 5 bases from V and 4 bases from J, with 6 bases in between. This CDR3 has 11 amino acids. The CDR3 DNA follows: TGCAGTGCTGAAGAATACAATGAGCAGTTCTTC. Translated, it gives CSAEEYNEQFF.

The CDR3 nucleotides read TGTGCCAGCAGTTTAATGGTGAGGGCGGATACGCAGTATTTT. It yields the protein CASSLMVRADTQYF. This chain joins TRBV12-3 or TRBV12-4 and TRBJ2-3, with D maybe TRBD2 (5 bases). The V gene lost 2 bases and the J gene lost 6 bases, with 12 bases spanning the gap. The CDR3 covers 14 residues.

Concerning this clonotype: This may stem from a read error, because a much larger clone lies one nucleotide away. The chain couples TRBV24-1 to TRBJ2-3; D is undetermined. CDR1 and CDR2 from the germline V gene are KGHDR and SFDVKD. The CDR3 runs to 13 residues. CDR3 amino acids: CATSDTYTDAQYF. The CDR3 region has the DNA TGTGCCACCAGTGACACCTACACAGATGCGCAGTATTTT.

Note on this clonotype: Sequence at one end of the junction differs from germline and may be a read error. This chain uses TRBV10-3 with TRBJ2-4; tentative D call: TRBD2 (6 bases). Judging by the DNA end, TRBJ2-7 fits better; the J call may be wrong. CDR1 and CDR2 from the germline V gene are ENHRY and SYGVKD. The CDR3 is 14 residues long. The CDR3 protein is CSISESRTTSEQYF. The CDR3 nucleotides read TGTTCCATCAGTGAGTCCAGGACTACCTCCGAGCAGTACTTC.

Concerning this clonotype: Possible read error: a much larger clone is one base away. This chain connects TRBV28 to TRBJ2-7, with a weak D call TRBD2 (7 bases). CDR3 size: 15 residues. V was trimmed by 6 bases and J by 7 bases, leaving 22 bases between them. CDR1 MDHEN and CDR2 SYDVKM come from the germline V gene. CDR3 region: CASRGRGGSANEQYF. The CDR3 region has the DNA TGTGCCAGCAGGGGAAGGGGGGGATCTGCCAATGAGCAGTACTTC.

V is TRBV9 and J is TRBJ1-5; 7 bases are a match to TRBD1. Germline CDR1 is SGDLS and CDR2 is YYNGEE. The CDR3 sequence is 15 residues long. Losses at the gene ends were 2 bases for V and 5 bases for J; bases not matched to a gene: 7. CDR3 DNA sequence: TGTGCCAGCAGCGTCAACCGGGACAGTTATCAGCCCCAGCATTTT. Translation gives CASSVNRDSYQPQHF.

The chain has TRBV3-1 and TRBJ2-5; no reliable D call. CDR1 is LGHDT, CDR2 YNNKEL, per germline (reference sequence). CDR3 length equals 14 residues. Trimming left V 3 bases short and J 0 bases short, with 8 bases between. For the CDR3, the DNA is TGTGCCAGCAGCCATCTCGACCACCAAGAGACCCAGTACTTC. Encoded protein: CASSHLDHQETQYF.

Note on this clonotype: This may arise from a read error, as a much more abundant clone is one base away. The chain couples TRBV7-3 to TRBJ2-1; 7 nucleotides line up with TRBD2. The V gene end was trimmed by 5 bases and the J gene end by 5 bases; junction bases not matched to a gene: 3. CDR3 length: 13 amino acids. The germline gives CDR1 SGHTA, CDR2 FQGTGA. The CDR3 nucleotides read TGTGCCAGCAGCGTCGGGACTAACAATGAGCAGTTCTTC. Encoded protein: CASSVGTNNEQFF.

This clonotype appeared a single time. V and J are TRBV12-3 or TRBV12-4 and TRBJ2-3; 8 bases line up with TRBD2. J was trimmed by 4 bases and V by 6 bases; bases with no gene match: 12. The CDR3 is 16 amino acids. The CDR3 region is CASSRGVAGMADTQYF. The CDR3 DNA reads TGTGCCAGCAGCCGCGGAGTAGCGGGAATGGCAGATACGCAGTATTTT.

This clonotype was seen ten or more times. This chain's CDR3 is CASSPFPGQVNQPQHF. The CDR3 DNA reads TGCGCCAGCAGCCCGTTCCCGGGACAGGTCAATCAGCCCCAGCATTTT. This rearrangement joins TRBV4-1 to TRBJ1-5; 8 nucleotides line up with TRBD1. Trimming removed 4 bases from V and 3 bases from J; junction bases left unmatched: 8. The CDR3 has 16 residues. Germline V CDR1 and CDR2: MGHRA, YSYEKL.

As concerns this clonotype: Given a much more abundant clone one base away, this may be a read error. The V call is TRBV6-6, the J call TRBJ2-5; 11 bases are a match to TRBD2. After removal of 4 bases from V and 11 bases from J, the junction contained 15 bases not matched to a gene. This CDR3 is built from 16 residues. Per the germline V gene, CDR1 is MNHNY and CDR2 is SVGAGI (reference sequence). Written as DNA, the CDR3 is TGTGCCAGCAGTTTAGTAGCGGGAGGGACCTACAATGAGCAGTACTTC. Its translation: CASSLVAGGTYNEQYF.

A single count supports this clonotype. This could be a read error, since a much larger clone is one nucleotide away. The chain employs TRBV29-1 and TRBJ2-5; 8 bases match TRBD1. Trimming cost V 7 bases and J 4 bases; bases outside gene matches: 14. Germline V gene data show CDR1 as SQVTM and CDR2 as ANQGSEA. The CDR3 extends over 15 amino acids. DNA of the CDR3: TGCAGCGCGTCCCGGGACAGGATCAGGGGAGAGACCCAGTACTTC. It translates to CSASRDRIRGETQYF.